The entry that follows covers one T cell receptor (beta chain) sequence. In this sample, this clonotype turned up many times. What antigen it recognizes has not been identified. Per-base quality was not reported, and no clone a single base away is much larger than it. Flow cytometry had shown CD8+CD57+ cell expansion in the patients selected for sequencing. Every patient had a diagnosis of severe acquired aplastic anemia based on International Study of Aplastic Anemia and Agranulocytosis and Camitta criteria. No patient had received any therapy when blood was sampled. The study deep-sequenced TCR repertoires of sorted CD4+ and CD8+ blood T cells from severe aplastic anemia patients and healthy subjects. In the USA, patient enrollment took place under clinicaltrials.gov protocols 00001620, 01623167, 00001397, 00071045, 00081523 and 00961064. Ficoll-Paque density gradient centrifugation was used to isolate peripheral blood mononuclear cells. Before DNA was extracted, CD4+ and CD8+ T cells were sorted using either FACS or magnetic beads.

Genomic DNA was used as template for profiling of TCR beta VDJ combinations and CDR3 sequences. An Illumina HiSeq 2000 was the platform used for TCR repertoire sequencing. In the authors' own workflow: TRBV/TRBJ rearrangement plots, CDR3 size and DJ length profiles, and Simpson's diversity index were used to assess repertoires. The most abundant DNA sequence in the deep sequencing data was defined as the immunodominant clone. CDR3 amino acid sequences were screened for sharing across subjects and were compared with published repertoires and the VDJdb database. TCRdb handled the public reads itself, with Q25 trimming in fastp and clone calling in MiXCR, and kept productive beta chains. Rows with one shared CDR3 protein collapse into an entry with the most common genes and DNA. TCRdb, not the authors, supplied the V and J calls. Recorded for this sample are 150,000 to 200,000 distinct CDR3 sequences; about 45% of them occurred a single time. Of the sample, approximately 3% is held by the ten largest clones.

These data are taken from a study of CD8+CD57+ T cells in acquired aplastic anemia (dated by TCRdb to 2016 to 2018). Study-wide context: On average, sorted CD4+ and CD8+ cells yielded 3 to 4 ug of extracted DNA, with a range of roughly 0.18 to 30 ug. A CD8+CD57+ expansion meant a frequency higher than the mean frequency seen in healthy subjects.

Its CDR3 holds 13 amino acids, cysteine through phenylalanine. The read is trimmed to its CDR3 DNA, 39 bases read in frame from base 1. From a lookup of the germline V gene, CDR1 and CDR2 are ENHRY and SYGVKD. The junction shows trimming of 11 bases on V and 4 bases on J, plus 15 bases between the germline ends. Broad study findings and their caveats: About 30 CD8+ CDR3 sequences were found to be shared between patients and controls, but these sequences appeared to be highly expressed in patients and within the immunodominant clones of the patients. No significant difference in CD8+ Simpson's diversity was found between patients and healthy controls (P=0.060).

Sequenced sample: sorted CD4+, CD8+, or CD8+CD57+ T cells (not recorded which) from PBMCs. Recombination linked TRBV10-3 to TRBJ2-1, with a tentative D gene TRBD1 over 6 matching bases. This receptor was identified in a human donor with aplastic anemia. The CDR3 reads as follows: CASMRGGYNEQFF. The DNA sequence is TGTGCCTCAATGCGAGGGGGATACAATGAGCAGTTCTTC.